Listed below are T cell receptor beta chains from one sample, sequenced in a study of technical replicates of blood from several donors. Produced via immunoSEQ multiplex PCR; TCRdb's table is partial and in-frame only. This sample carries tens of thousands of clones, 80% to 95% of them seen once, and the ten largest clones take roughly 0.37%. Sequencing was performed on T cells isolated from PBMCs. These receptor sequences come from a human donor in good health. Both conserved end residues are part of each CDR3. The size entry is marked missing in some rows and otherwise reads once, few, many or a size class.

clone_size v_call cdr3_aa
. TRBV6-5 CASSPGREGLYEQYF
. TRBV6-5 CASSRQGRVDYGYTF
once TRBV19 CASSISSGPYEQYF
. TRBV29-1 CSPWEAEGGDTQYF
. TRBV5-8 CASSLELSYNEQFF
once TRBV7-2 CASSLVAGRDYEQYF
. TRBV5-4 CASSSSDLLTYEQYF
. TRBV4-3 CASSPTTQYNEQFF
. TRBV29-1 CSVEKGEGEKLFF
. TRBV13 CASSQTGTSGRVQYF
. TRBV10-2 CASSEGTGGLRGYTF
. TRBV29-1 CSVGGLDPYEQYF
. TRBV28 CASTPGVISYEQYF
. TRBV7-2 CASSYSTGTANYGYTF
. TRBV7-9 CASSRTGGFGELFF
. TRBV7-2 CASTNLAGELFF
. TRBV2 CASSPTGPYEQYF
. TRBV28 CASSNPGSGSTDTQYF
. TRBV28 CASSSDSKTYNEQFF
. TRBV6-1 CAGSDRNTEAFF
. TRBV5-1 CASSLYSGELFF
. TRBV5-8 CASSDDRFYGYTF
. TRBV11-2 CASSLVWRQGSSYGYTF
. TRBV10-2 CASSPTGIGQPQHF
. TRBV11-2 CASSLVPGWPQHF
. TRBV6-1 CASSAGVTEAFF
. TRBV28 CASSIPNWANVLTF
. TRBV27 CASSSQGVYEQYF
. TRBV10-3 CAIRTGTYETQYF
few TRBV4-3 CASSQVYREWEKLFF
. TRBV6-1 CASRRQDNQPQHF
. TRBV4-3 CASSQDSSGSIYEQYF
. TRBV4-1 CASSQVASGGTDTQYF
few TRBV6-4 CASSDPSTGVAFF
. TRBV28 CASRYRQGLLRGHQPQHF
. TRBV30 CAWSVRASGSRETQYF
. TRBV25-1 CASSLLTGQPQHF
. TRBV11-3 CASSLDKTAGDGYTF
. TRBV9 CASSVDAGGPDSYEQYF
. TRBV7-9 CASSLGREITGELFF
once TRBV9 CASSVAGEALYEQYF
. TRBV5-1 CASSFNMVTEQYF
. TRBV9 CASSVLRRDRGRHEQYF
. TRBV6-6 CASSYTGLKETQYF
. TRBV6-5 CASSFIAGGTGELFF
few TRBV9 CASSTRQGVGTEAFF
. TRBV4-1 CASSLETSGRNYNEQFF
. TRBV9 CASSEGLAGVVGDTQYF
. TRBV19 CASRGGQINYGYTF
. TRBV7-2 CASSQGVSSYEQYF
once TRBV4-1 CASSQTGSYEQYF
. TRBV5-1 CASSFERGFYNEQFF
. TRBV5-1 CASSLGPGGTNEKLFF
once TRBV7-3 CASSPGQGHYGYTF
. TRBV5-6 CASSRMAAYEQYF